The T cell receptor beta chain under discussion was sequenced for a study of Ad26.COV2.S vaccination and SARS-CoV-2 variants. Whole-study findings and limits: The placebo group had lower spike-specific TCR breadth than the vaccine recipients did. Breadth and depth estimates from TCRs may understate total T cell responses.

Trimming took off 5 bases at V and 4 bases at J, with 14 bases between the two ends. The CDR3 has 14 amino acids. Germline values: CDR1 MNHEY, CDR2 SVGAGI. Sequencing used immunoSEQ multiplex PCR; TCRdb keeps in-frame clones, though not all of them. The sample shows approximately 410,000 clones, 85% to 90% of them seen only once. The treatment here: roughly 19 received Ad26.COV2.S at low or high dose, single or two shots; 5 received placebo; per-sample allocation not given. Sampling happened 63 days after the first vaccine or placebo injection. Expressing Wuhan-strain SARS-CoV-2 spike, an Ad26 vector served as the vaccine. As to this clone: Its matching antigen is unknown.

Material: peripheral blood, obtained in a trial of Ad26.COV2.S vaccine versus placebo. The source is a person aged 18-60 years who received the Ad26.COV2.S COVID-19 vaccine or a placebo. This chain uses TRBV6-5 with TRBJ1-2; the D is unclear. The CDR3 loop is CASSRIVSIYGYTF. The CDR3 DNA reads as TGTGCCAGCAGTAGGATCGTTAGTATCTATGGCTACACCTTC.